This TCR beta chain was sequenced in a study of OX40 agonist ivuxolimab in advanced cancers. Background on the study: Ivuxolimab doses were 0.01, 0.1, 0.3, 1.5, 3 or 10 mg/kg every 2 weeks. A male proportion of over 70% was recorded, with mean age approximately 64 years and range roughly 20 to 90. Study-level findings and limits: Expanded clones were, on average, more numerous among CD8+ T cells than CD4+.

The germline V and J ends were trimmed by 2 bases and 4 bases, with 12 bases remaining between them. Germline V gene lookup returns CDR1 MDHEN and CDR2 SYDVKM. The CDR3 covers 15 residues. Remarks on this clone: Its antigen is still unknown.

This table comes from immunoSEQ multiplex PCR, and its TCRdb copy is limited to in-frame clones, with some not included. The table shows roughly 37,000 clones, with around three quarters occurring only once. The material sequenced was CD4+ or CD8+ T cells sorted from blood, taken in a trial of the OX40 agonist ivuxolimab. The chain joins TRBV28 to TRBJ1-5; D gene ambiguous. The TCR originated in an adult with an advanced solid tumor such as melanoma, head and neck, liver or kidney cancer. For the CDR3, the DNA is TGTGCCAGCAGTTTAGTGGCAGTAACTAATCAGCCCCAGCATTTT. This encodes CASSLVAVTNQPQHF.